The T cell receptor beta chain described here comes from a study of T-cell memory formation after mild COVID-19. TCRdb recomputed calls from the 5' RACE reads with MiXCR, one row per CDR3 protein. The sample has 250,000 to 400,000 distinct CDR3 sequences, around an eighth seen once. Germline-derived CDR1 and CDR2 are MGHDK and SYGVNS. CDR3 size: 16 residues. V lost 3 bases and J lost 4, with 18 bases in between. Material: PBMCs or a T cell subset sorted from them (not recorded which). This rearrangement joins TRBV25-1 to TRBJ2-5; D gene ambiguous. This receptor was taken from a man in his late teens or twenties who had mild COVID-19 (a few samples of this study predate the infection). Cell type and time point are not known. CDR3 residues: CASSDPTRSGGETQYF. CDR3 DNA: TGTGCCAGCAGTGACCCCACGAGGTCAGGTGGAGAGACCCAGTACTTC.